The 9 T cell receptor beta chains given below trace back to one sample, sequenced in a study of response to subunit inactivated influenza vaccine. TCRdb re-called the RT-PCR reads with MiXCR, one entry per CDR3 protein. The data show 450,000 to 550,000 distinct CDR3 sequences, roughly 27% seen once. Sequencing used CD4+ T cells sorted from PBMCs, obtained 5 days after vaccination. All receptors come from a man aged 50 or older who received an inactivated influenza vaccine.

The V and J genes are TRBV10-3 and TRBJ2-2, with 12 bases fitting TRBD1. The CDR3 totals 17 residues. Germline values: CDR1 ENHRY, CDR2 SYGVKD. With V trimmed by 11 bases and J by 4 bases, 14 bases remained unmatched. CDR3 loop: CAARGQGATRSTGELFF. The CDR3 DNA is TGTGCCGCCAGGGGACAGGGGGCGACTCGTTCCACCGGGGAGCTGTTTTTT.

The chain recombines TRBV7-2 with TRBJ2-3; 10 positions match TRBD2. The V and J ends lost 1 base and 6 bases, in that order; junction bases with no gene match: 10. This CDR3 region has 17 residues. CDR1 SGHTA and CDR2 FQGNSA come from the germline V gene. The CDR3 DNA follows: TGTGCCAGCAGCTTAGGTCCTAGCGGGAGTGGATTGGATACGCAGTATTTT. Protein: CASSLGPSGSGLDTQYF.

The chain links TRBV10-3 to TRBJ1-1; possibly TRBD1 for D (5 bases). The V and J ends lost 4 bases and 2 bases respectively, with 14 bases between them. Germline CDR1 reads ENHRY; CDR2 reads SYGVKD. CDR3 length equals 15 residues. The CDR3 loop is CAISVTVLRNTEAFF. For the CDR3, the DNA is TGTGCCATCAGTGTGACAGTATTAAGAAACACTGAAGCTTTCTTT.

In its sample, this clonotype was seen a few times. The V and J genes are TRBV24-1 and TRBJ2-5; perhaps TRBD1 as D (6 bases). Trimming left V 6 bases short and J 4 bases short, with 11 bases between. Germline V lookup: CDR1 KGHDR, CDR2 SFDVKD. The CDR3 sequence is 13 residues long. The CDR3 spells CATSPQGLETQYF. The CDR3 DNA reads as TGTGCCACCAGTCCCCAGGGGCTAGAGACCCAGTACTTC.

The chain is built from TRBV29-1 and TRBJ2-3, with 10 bases identical to TRBD2. In germline, CDR1 is SQVTM, CDR2 ANQGSEA. The CDR3 totals 16 residues. Trimming took 2 bases from V and 0 from J; bases not matched to a gene: 5. In DNA, the CDR3 is TGCAGCGTTGAAAGAGCGGGGGGGGGAAGCACAGATACGCAGTATTTT. It encodes CSVERAGGGSTDTQYF.

The chain carries TRBV12-3 or TRBV12-4 and TRBJ1-5; 7 bases agree with TRBD1. After removal of 4 bases from V and 9 bases from J, the junction contained 12 bases not matched to a gene. CDR3 length equals 15 residues. The CDR3 DNA reads TGTGCCAGCAGTTCTGGACAGGCCCCTCGGGCGCCCCAGCATTTT. This codes for CASSSGQAPRAPQHF.

This clonotype was recorded a few times. The V gene is TRBV12-3 or TRBV12-4, the J gene TRBJ2-7; 9 bases fit TRBD2. The CDR3 length is 14 residues. The junction had 6 bases not matched to a gene; V was cut back by 6 bases and J by 3 bases. The CDR3 sequence is CASSRRRGGYEQYF. Written as DNA, the CDR3 is TGTGCCAGCAGCCGGAGGCGGGGGGGCTACGAGCAGTACTTC.

The chain couples TRBV28 to TRBJ2-7, with 7 nucleotides matching TRBD2. This CDR3 contains 15 residues. Looked up from germline, CDR1 is MDHEN and CDR2 is SYDVKM. J lost 6 bases, V lost 4 bases, and 12 bases had no gene match. This CDR3 is CASSSRHGLEGEQYF. The CDR3 nucleotides read TGTGCCAGCAGTTCCCGCCACGGACTAGAGGGCGAGCAGTACTTC. The full variable domain, completed using reference TRBV28 and TRBJ2-7, is DVKVTQSSRYLVKRTGEKVFLECVQDMDHENMFWYRQDPGLGLRLIYFSYDVKMKEKGDIPEGYSVSREKKERFSLILESASTNQTSMYLCASSSRHGLEGEQYFGPGTRLTVT.

The genes are TRBV7-2 and TRBJ1-5; no firm D call. Looked up from germline, CDR1 is SGHTA and CDR2 is FQGNSA. The CDR3 has 13 amino acids. Between the trimmed V and J ends, which lost 5 bases and 4 bases, there was a span of 9 bases. The DNA for the CDR3 is TGTGCCAGCAGCCCGAGGATTAATCAGCCCCAGCATTTT. It yields the protein CASSPRINQPQHF.